This T cell receptor (beta chain) was sequenced in a study of identical twins. Study-wide results and limits: Conclusions rested on cross-sectional statistics rather than following the same donors.

With respect to this clonotype: What it binds is not known.

With template switching, a universal primer site was added, and the cDNA carried unique molecular identifiers. TCRdb re-derived calls from the 5' RACE reads in MiXCR, one entry per CDR3 protein. The profile shows about 530,000 distinct CDR3 sequences, approximately 20% of them singletons. These data also featured in a second study, about yellow fever vaccine responses in identical twins.

This receptor was obtained from a woman in her late teens or twenties in good health. The specimen sequenced was CD4+ T cells sorted from blood.

CDR3 region: CASSLAKASGGNEKLFF. Here the CDR3 DNA reads TGCGCCAGCAGCTTGGCCAAGGCCAGTGGAGGGAATGAAAAACTGTTTTTT. The chain carries TRBV5-1 and TRBJ1-4; D uncertain. Per germline, CDR1 SGHRS and CDR2 YFSETQ. Trimming left V 0 bases short and J 5 bases short, with 17 bases between. The length of the CDR3 is 17 residues.